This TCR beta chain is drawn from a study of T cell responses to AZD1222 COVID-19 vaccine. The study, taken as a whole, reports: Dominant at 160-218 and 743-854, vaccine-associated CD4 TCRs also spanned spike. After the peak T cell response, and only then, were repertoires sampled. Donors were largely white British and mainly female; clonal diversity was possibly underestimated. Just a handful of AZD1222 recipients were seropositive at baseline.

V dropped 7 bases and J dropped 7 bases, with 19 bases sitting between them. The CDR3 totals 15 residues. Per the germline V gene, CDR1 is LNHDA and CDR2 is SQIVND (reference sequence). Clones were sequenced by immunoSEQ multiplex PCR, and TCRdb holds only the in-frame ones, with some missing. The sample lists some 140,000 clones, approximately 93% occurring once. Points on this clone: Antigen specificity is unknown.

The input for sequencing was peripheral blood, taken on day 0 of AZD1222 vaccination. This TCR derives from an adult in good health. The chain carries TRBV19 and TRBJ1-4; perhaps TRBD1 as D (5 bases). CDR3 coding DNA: TGTGCCAGTACCCCTCGGACGGGGACGGGTGAAAAACTGTTTTTT. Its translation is CASTPRTGTGEKLFF.